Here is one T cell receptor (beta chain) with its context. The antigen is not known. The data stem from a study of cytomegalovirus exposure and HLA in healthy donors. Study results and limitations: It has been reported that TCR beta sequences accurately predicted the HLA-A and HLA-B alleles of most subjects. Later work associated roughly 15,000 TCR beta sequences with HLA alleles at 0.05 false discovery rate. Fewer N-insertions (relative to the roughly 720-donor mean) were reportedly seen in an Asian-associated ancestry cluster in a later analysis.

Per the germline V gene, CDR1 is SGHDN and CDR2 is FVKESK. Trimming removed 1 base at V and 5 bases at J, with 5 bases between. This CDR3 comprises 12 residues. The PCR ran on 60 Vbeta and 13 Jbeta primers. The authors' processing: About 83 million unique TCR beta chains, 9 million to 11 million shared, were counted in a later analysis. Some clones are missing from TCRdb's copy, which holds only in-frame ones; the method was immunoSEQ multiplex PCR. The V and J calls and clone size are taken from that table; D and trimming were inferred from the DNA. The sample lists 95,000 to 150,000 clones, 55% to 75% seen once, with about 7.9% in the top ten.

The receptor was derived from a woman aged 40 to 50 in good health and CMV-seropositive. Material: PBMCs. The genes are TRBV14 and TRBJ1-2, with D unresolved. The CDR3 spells CASSQAGYGYTF. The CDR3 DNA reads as TGTGCCAGCAGCCAAGCGGGGTATGGCTACACCTTC.